This T cell receptor (beta chain) was sequenced in a study of blood T cell repertoires in COVID-19. Overall study: Collection of acute and convalescent COVID-19 samples took place in the United States, Italy and Spain. PBMCs, B-cell-depleted T cells, or T cells were the source of the cDNA or gDNA that made up the material.

Authors' analysis steps: Nucleated cell number was recorded as an estimate derived from reference gene primer amplification. TCRdb keeps only in-frame clones here, not all; method: immunoSEQ multiplex PCR. V, J and clone size are taken as reported in that table, and D and trimming were inferred from the DNA itself. The sample lists about 89,000 clones; about 86% were seen once. The sample holds one count of this clone. Sequenced input: peripheral blood. The TCR originated in a man at least 80 years old with active or convalescent COVID-19.

CDR3 coding DNA: TGCGCCAGCAGCCAAGTTCGACCCTATTCGGGCACTGAAGCTTTCTTT. Translation: CASSQVRPYSGTEAFF. V and J are TRBV4-3 and TRBJ1-1; no clear D. Between the trimmed V and J ends, which lost 1 base and 4 bases, there was a span of 16 bases. The CDR3 has 16 amino acids. Germline values: CDR1 LGHNA, CDR2 YSLEER.